The entry below describes one TCR beta chain. This record belongs to a study of cytomegalovirus exposure and HLA in healthy donors. The PCR had 60 Vbeta and 13 Jbeta primers. Measured with immunoSEQ multiplex PCR; TCRdb has only the in-frame clones, and not every one. The data hold 91,000 or so clones, with less than 85% observed a single time. Germline assignment: CDR1 SGHRS and CDR2 YFSETQ. The V end was cut by 4 bases, the J end by 7 bases, with 11 bases between. This CDR3 comprises 13 residues. J is TRBJ2-2 and V is TRBV5-1; perhaps TRBD1 as D (5 bases). Material for sequencing was PBMCs. The receptor was derived from a man younger than 45 in good health and CMV-seropositive. The CDR3: CASSAPGFGELFF. The CDR3 DNA reads as TGCGCCAGCAGCGCCCCAGGGTTCGGGGAGCTGTTTTTT.